Presented here are 7 T cell receptor beta chains from one specimen sequenced in a study of regulatory T cells in long-lasting Graves disease. Time point defined: newly diagnosed GD, antithyroid drugs for less than 3 months. PBMC RNA served as the TCR library source. Assembly of TCR beta libraries relied on iRepertoire HTBI primers together with Arm-PCR of CDR3 regions. TCRdb re-derived calls from the multiplex PCR reads in MiXCR, one entry per CDR3 protein. Of just over 600,000 distinct CDR3 sequences in the sample, around 17% were seen once. Separately, the same data were catalogued under a study of T cells in Graves' hyperthyroidism and ophthalmopathy.

Source: peripheral blood mononuclear cells (PBMCs), taken at new diagnosis, from a patient treated with antithyroid drugs. The receptors originated from a woman in her twenties or thirties with Graves disease.

V and J are TRBV11-2 and TRBJ2-2; D might be TRBD2 (5 bases). The CDR3 length is 14 residues. V lost 2 bases and J 5 bases, leaving 9 bases between the germline ends. Germline lookup yields CDR1 SGHAT and CDR2 FQNNGV. DNA for the CDR3: TGTGCCAGCAGCTTAAGCCGGGGTACCGGGGAGCTGTTTTTT. It encodes CASSLSRGTGELFF.

The table lists this clonotype with many counts. The chain uses TRBV19 and TRBJ1-1, with D maybe TRBD1 (5 bases). This CDR3 region has 14 residues. The germline V gene encodes CDR1 LNHDA and CDR2 SQIVND (reference sequence). The V gene lost 7 bases and the J gene lost 1 base, with 13 bases spanning the gap. CDR3 DNA sequence: TGTGCCAGTACCGAGGATCAGGGGAACACTGAAGCTTTCTTT. It encodes CASTEDQGNTEAFF.

This clonotype was seen a few times. V usage is TRBV5-1 and J usage is TRBJ2-1; D not certain. Germline assignment: CDR1 SGHRS and CDR2 YFSETQ. The CDR3 is 13 residues long. The V end was cut by 0 bases, the J end by 6 bases, with 7 bases between. The CDR3 loop reads CASSLAQFNEQFF. The DNA for the CDR3 is TGCGCCAGCAGCTTGGCCCAATTCAATGAGCAGTTCTTC.

Details on this clonotype: A much larger clonotype is one base distant, so this may be a read error. In this CDR3 the conserved last residue, phenylalanine or tryptophan, is missing, so a read error is likely. The chain has TRBV20-1 and TRBJ2-7; TRBD1 agrees at 8 bases. The J segment lost 1 base and the V segment lost 5 bases, leaving 10 bases of the junction unmatched. The CDR3 length is 15 residues. From germline, CDR1 is DFQATT and CDR2 SNEGSKA (reference sequence). The CDR3 protein is CSAPPPDRVSYEQYS. CDR3 sequence (DNA): TGCAGTGCTCCGCCTCCGGACAGGGTTTCCTACGAGCAGTACTCC.

The V call is TRBV20-1, the J call TRBJ2-3; 10 bases are shared with TRBD2. The CDR3 contains 17 residues. In germline, CDR1 is DFQATT, CDR2 SNEGSKA (reference sequence). Trimming at V came to 0 bases and at J to 2 bases, leaving 8 bases not matched to a gene. The CDR3 here is CSARDRLAGWVTDTQYF. The DNA of the CDR3 is TGCAGTGCTAGAGATCGACTAGCGGGTTGGGTCACAGATACGCAGTATTTT.

This clonotype was seen only a few times. The chain employs TRBV27 and TRBJ2-5, with D tentatively TRBD1 or TRBD2 (6 bases each). V gave up 4 bases and J gave up 7 bases, with 13 bases separating them. Germline V CDR1 and CDR2: MNHEY, SMNVEV (reference sequence). The CDR3 has 13 residues. CDR3 DNA sequence: TGTGCCAGCAGTTACCCGGGGGCCCGGACCCAGTACTTC. This translates into CASSYPGARTQYF.

The CDR3 DNA follows: TGCGCCAGCAGCCAGCGGGACAGGGGGTCGGTTGGCTACACCTTC. Encoded protein: CASSQRDRGSVGYTF. This chain uses TRBV5-1 with TRBJ1-2; 11 nucleotides line up with TRBD1. The CDR3 extends over 15 amino acids. V shed 4 bases, J shed 7 bases, and the junction held 9 bases outside the gene matches. CDR1 and CDR2 (germline): SGHRS, YFSETQ.